Following are 25 T cell receptor beta chains from one sample sequenced in a study of cytomegalovirus exposure and HLA in healthy donors. Primers for the PCR totalled 60 Vbeta and 13 Jbeta. Data came from immunoSEQ multiplex PCR; TCRdb stores just in-frame clones and leaves some out. Among approximately 190,000 clones, roughly 80% were seen once, and the ten largest hold 3.5% to 4%. Input material: PBMCs. The receptor source for this set is a man aged 45-60 years in good health and CMV-seronegative.

The V gene is TRBV30, the J gene TRBJ2-5; 8 bases line up with TRBD1. The CDR3 consists of 13 residues. Trimming cost V 5 bases and J 1 base; bases outside gene matches: 3. The germline gives CDR1 GTSNPN, CDR2 SVGIG (reference sequence). The CDR3, as DNA: TGTGCCTGGGGGGGACAGGTCCAAGAGACCCAGTACTTC. It specifies CAWGGQVQETQYF. The whole variable domain, filled in from reference TRBV30 and TRBJ2-5, reads SQTIHQWPATLVQPVGSPLSLECTVEGTSNPNLYWYRQAAGRGLQLLFYSVGIGQISSEVPQNLSASRPQDRQFILSSKKLLLSDSGFYLCAWGGQVQETQYFGPGTRLLVL.

This clone was seen only once. The chain couples TRBV5-1 to TRBJ1-5; D is ambiguous. Germline CDR1 is SGHRS and CDR2 is YFSETQ. Trimming cost V 0 bases and J 6 bases, with 13 bases left between them. The CDR3 spans 15 residues. The CDR3 sequence is CASSLGGEVSQPQHF. In DNA, the CDR3 is TGCGCCAGCAGCTTGGGCGGGGAGGTGAGTCAGCCCCAGCATTTT.

DNA for the CDR3: TGCGCCAGCAGCTCTAATCCCGGGACAGAGAACACTGAAGCTTTCTTT. This gives the protein CASSSNPGTENTEAFF. The chain links TRBV5-1 to TRBJ1-1, with 7 bases matching TRBD1. This CDR3 has 16 amino acids. The ends lost 3 bases at V and 1 base at J; junction bases unmatched: 9. CDR1 is SGHRS and CDR2 is YFSETQ in the germline V gene. Filled out from reference TRBV5-1 and TRBJ1-1, the complete variable domain reads KAGVTQTPRYLIKTRGQQVTLSCSPISGHRSVSWYQQTPGQGLQFLFEYFSETQRNKGNFPGRFSGRQFSNSRSEMNVSTLELGDSALYLCASSSNPGTENTEAFFGQGTRLTVV.

This chain uses TRBV30 with TRBJ2-7; no reliable D call. CDR3 length: 12 amino acids. Germline CDR1 GTSNPN, CDR2 SVGIG (reference sequence). V was trimmed by 1 base and J by 5 bases, leaving 9 bases between them. CDR3 sequence reads: CAWSGSTHEQYF. The CDR3 DNA sequence: TGTGCCTGGAGTGGGAGCACCCACGAGCAGTACTTC.

The chain carries TRBV9 and TRBJ2-3, with 7 nucleotides matching TRBD2. Germline trimming cut 3 bases from V and 6 bases from J; bases unmatched to any gene: 4. The CDR3 covers 13 residues. From germline, CDR1 is SGDLS and CDR2 YYNGEE. In DNA form, the CDR3 reads TGTGCCAGCAGCGGGACTAGATCCGATACGCAGTATTTT. This encodes CASSGTRSDTQYF.

The chain recombines TRBV2 with TRBJ1-1; 7 bases agree with TRBD1. CDR1 SNHLY and CDR2 FYNNEI come from the germline V gene. The J segment lost 4 bases and the V segment lost 6 bases, leaving 5 bases of the junction unmatched. CDR3 length: 13 amino acids. This CDR3 is CASREQGITEAFF. The CDR3 DNA follows: TGTGCCAGCAGAGAACAGGGGATCACTGAAGCTTTCTTT.

The sample holds a few counts of this clone. The chain employs TRBV4-1 and TRBJ2-1, with D possibly being TRBD2 (6 bases). V was shortened by 1 base and J by 10 bases, with 14 bases between the two germline ends. Germline V gene data show CDR1 as MGHRA and CDR2 as YSYEKL. CDR3 length equals 14 residues. The CDR3 region has the DNA TGCGCCAGCAGCCAAGCTAGCGCCCCGGGAGAGCAGTTCTTC. Amino acid sequence: CASSQASAPGEQFF.

The V gene is TRBV19, the J gene TRBJ2-7; 9 bases fit TRBD2. The CDR3 contains 14 residues. Germline V gene data show CDR1 as LNHDA and CDR2 as SQIVND (reference sequence). Germline trimming cut 3 bases from V and 5 bases from J; bases unmatched to any gene: 5. DNA of the CDR3: TGTGCCAGTAGTATGCGAGCGGGGGGCCACGAGCAGTACTTC. It yields the protein CASSMRAGGHEQYF. Full variable domain (missing parts from reference TRBV19 and TRBJ2-7): DGGITQSPKYLFRKEGQNVTLSCEQNLNHDAMYWYRQDPGQGLRLIYYSQIVNDFQKGDIAEGYSVSREKKESFPLTVTSAQKNPTAFYLCASSMRAGGHEQYFGPGTRLTVT.

The CDR3 DNA reads as TGTGCCGTCAACAGGGGAGAGGACACCGGGGAGCTGTTTTTT. This encodes CAVNRGEDTGELFF. This sequence joins TRBV6-1 and TRBJ2-2; TRBD1 matches 7 bases. The V segment lost 11 bases and the J segment 3 bases; nucleotides outside the gene matches: 9. The CDR3 is made up of 14 amino acids. Germline loops: CDR1 MNHNS, CDR2 SASEGT.

This chain links TRBV27 with TRBJ1-2, with 7 positions matching TRBD1. Trimming took 6 bases from V and 2 from J; bases not matched to a gene: 12. Germline V lookup: CDR1 MNHEY, CDR2 SMNVEV (reference sequence). The CDR3 consists of 16 residues. CDR3 DNA: TGTGCCAGCAGAGCACATAGGGACAGCCCCAACTATGGCTACACCTTC. Translating gives CASRAHRDSPNYGYTF.

The genes are TRBV2 and TRBJ2-5; TRBD2 matches at 8 bases. Trimming at V came to 4 bases and at J to 4 bases, leaving 8 bases not matched to a gene. The germline CDR1 and CDR2 sequences are SNHLY and FYNNEI. This CDR3 has 15 amino acids. The CDR3 bases are TGTGCCAGCAGTGGCGACCGGGGGGGACGAGAGACCCAGTACTTC. It yields the protein CASSGDRGGRETQYF.

V gene TRBV2 combines with J gene TRBJ1-5; TRBD1 might be the D (5 bases). Trimming stripped 7 bases from V and 5 bases from J, with 9 bases between. The CDR3 is 12 residues long. Germline V gene sequence: CDR1 SNHLY, CDR2 FYNNEI. The chain's CDR3 is CASNEGDQPQHF. DNA of the CDR3: TGTGCCAGCAACGAAGGGGATCAGCCCCAGCATTTT.

This sequence joins TRBV10-3 and TRBJ2-2, with TRBD1 matching over 7 bases. This CDR3 has 14 amino acids. J gave up 5 bases and V 6 bases, and 6 bases lay outside the gene matches. From germline, CDR1 is ENHRY and CDR2 SYGVKD. The CDR3 DNA follows: TGTGCCATCAGCGGGACAGAGTTTACCGGGGAGCTGTTTTTT. Its protein is CAISGTEFTGELFF.

The chain combines TRBV10-3 with TRBJ1-5, with 7 bases aligning to TRBD1. The CDR3 is 15 residues long. In germline, CDR1 is ENHRY, CDR2 SYGVKD. Trimming at V came to 0 bases and at J to 6 bases, leaving 5 bases not matched to a gene. CDR3 DNA sequence: TGTGCCATCAGTGAGTCGGAGACAGGGAGTCAGCCCCAGCATTTT. Protein sequence: CAISESETGSQPQHF.

This chain joins TRBV25-1 and TRBJ1-5; a possible D gene is TRBD1 (6 bases). Germline CDR1 MGHDK, CDR2 SYGVNS. The CDR3 consists of 14 residues. The V gene lost 4 bases and the J gene lost 10 bases, with 17 bases spanning the gap. This chain's CDR3 is CASSGLAGEGPQHF. CDR3 sequence (DNA): TGTGCCAGCAGTGGCTTGGCAGGGGAAGGTCCCCAGCATTTT. Based on the CDR3 plus reference TRBV25-1 and TRBJ1-5, the full variable domain is EADIYQTPRYLVIGTGKKITLECSQTMGHDKMYWYQQDPGMELHLIHYSYGVNSTEKGDLSSESTVSRIRTEHFPLTLESARPSHTSQYLCASSGLAGEGPQHFGDGTRLSIL.

This clone is medium-sized (0.01 to 0.1%) within its sample. V usage is TRBV7-9 and J usage is TRBJ1-1; D gene unclear. The CDR3 is 14 residues long. From germline, CDR1 is SEHNR and CDR2 FQNEAQ (reference sequence). V was clipped by 5 bases and J by 0 bases, with 10 bases between them. Here the CDR3 reads CASSPPRMNTEAFF. For the CDR3, the DNA is TGTGCCAGCAGCCCGCCCAGGATGAACACTGAAGCTTTCTTT.

V usage is TRBV27 and J usage is TRBJ1-2; 9 bases are a match to TRBD1. The length of the CDR3 is 16 residues. Trimming at V came to 5 bases and at J to 3 bases, leaving 10 bases not matched to a gene. Per germline, CDR1 MNHEY and CDR2 SMNVEV (reference sequence). CDR3 DNA sequence: TGTGCCAGCAGTACTACTACGGGACAGGGTTACTATGGCTACACCTTC. Its protein is CASSTTTGQGYYGYTF.

The gene calls are TRBV4-3 and TRBJ1-4, with D maybe TRBD1 (5 bases). The CDR3 has 16 amino acids. Trimming took off 2 bases at V and 0 bases at J, with 10 bases between the two ends. The germline CDR1 and CDR2 sequences are LGHNA and YSLEER. The CDR3 loop is CASSQLAQATNEKLFF. The CDR3 nucleotides are TGCGCCAGCAGCCAACTCGCACAGGCAACTAATGAAAAACTGTTTTTT.

V and J are TRBV7-9 and TRBJ2-4, with TRBD1 as a possible D gene (7 bases). The CDR3 runs to 15 residues. V was pared by 4 bases and J by 10 bases, with 20 bases between. Per germline, CDR1 SEHNR and CDR2 FQNEAQ (reference sequence). The CDR3 DNA sequence: TGTGCCAGCAGCTCGACCGACAGGGAGGTTCGTATTCAGTACTTC. This encodes CASSSTDREVRIQYF.

This clone was picked up a small number of times. The rearrangement joins TRBV5-8 to TRBJ1-4; no definite D call. Germline V CDR1 and CDR2: SGHTS, YDEGEE. Trimming left V 7 bases short and J 7 bases short, with 11 bases between. The CDR3 is 12 residues long. The CDR3 protein is CASVLFGEKLFF. The CDR3 DNA follows: TGTGCCAGCGTTTTATTCGGTGAAAAACTGTTTTTT.

The J gene is TRBJ1-6, the V gene TRBV27; TRBD1 matches 7 bases. CDR1 MNHEY and CDR2 SMNVEV come from the germline V gene (reference sequence). V dropped 2 bases and J dropped 9; count of bases not matched to a gene: 22. The CDR3 has 20 amino acids. CDR3 sequence: CASSLRGTARVGPIGSPLHF. The CDR3 DNA reads TGTGCCAGCAGTTTACGTGGGACAGCGCGAGTGGGTCCGATAGGTTCACCCCTCCACTTT.

This chain joins TRBV27 and TRBJ2-1; tentative D call: TRBD1 (7 bases). The V and J ends lost 8 bases and 4 bases respectively, with 15 bases between them. This CDR3 region has 14 residues. From germline, CDR1 is MNHEY and CDR2 SMNVEV (reference sequence). The CDR3 region is CASGGGQNYNEQFF. In DNA, the CDR3 is TGTGCCAGCGGAGGGGGACAGAATTACAATGAGCAGTTCTTC.

The chain couples TRBV5-3 to TRBJ2-5; no firm D call. TRBV5-3 qualifies as an ORF whose function is uncertain. V was pared by 4 bases and J by 0 bases, with 10 bases between. There are 14 residues in the CDR3. CDR3 nucleotides: TGTGCCAGAAGCCTGGGCCGGGACCAAGAGACCCAGTACTTC. This encodes CARSLGRDQETQYF.

This clone was recorded a few times. V and J are TRBV5-6 and TRBJ1-4; TRBD1 matches 7 bases. The CDR3 runs to 14 residues. The V gene's germline CDR1 is SGHDT and CDR2 YYEEEE. Germline trimming cut 7 bases from V and 4 bases from J; bases unmatched to any gene: 7. CDR3 in DNA: TGTGCCAGCCGCAGAACAGGGGATAATGAAAAACTGTTTTTT. Translated, it gives CASRRTGDNEKLFF.

J is TRBJ1-1 and V is TRBV6-5; TRBD1 agrees at 8 bases. The CDR3 has 12 residues. CDR1 is MNHEY and CDR2 is SVGAGI in the germline V gene. V shed 6 bases and J 7 bases; nucleotides not matched to a gene: 4. CDR3 bases: TGTGCCAGCAGCCGAGGACAGGGTGAAGCTTTCTTT. This sequence encodes CASSRGQGEAFF.